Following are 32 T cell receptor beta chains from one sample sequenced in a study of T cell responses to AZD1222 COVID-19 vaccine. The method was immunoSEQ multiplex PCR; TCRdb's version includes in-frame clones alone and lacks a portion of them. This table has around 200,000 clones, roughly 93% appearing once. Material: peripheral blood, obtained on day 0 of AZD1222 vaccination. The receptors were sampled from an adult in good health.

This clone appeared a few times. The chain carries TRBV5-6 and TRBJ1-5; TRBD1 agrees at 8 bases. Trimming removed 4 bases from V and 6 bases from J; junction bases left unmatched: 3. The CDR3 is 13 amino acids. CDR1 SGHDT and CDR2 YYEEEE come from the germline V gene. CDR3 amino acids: CASSHDRGQPQHF. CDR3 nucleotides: TGTGCCAGCAGCCATGACAGGGGTCAGCCCCAGCATTTT. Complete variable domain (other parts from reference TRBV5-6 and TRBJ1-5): DAGVTQSPTHLIKTRGQQVTLRCSPKSGHDTVSWYQQALGQGPQFIFQYYEEEERQRGNFPDRFSGHQFPNYSSELNVNALLLGDSALYLCASSHDRGQPQHFGDGTRLSIL.

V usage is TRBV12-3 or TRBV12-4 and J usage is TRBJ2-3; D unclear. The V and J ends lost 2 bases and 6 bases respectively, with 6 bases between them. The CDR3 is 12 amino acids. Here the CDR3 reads CASSLPADTQYF. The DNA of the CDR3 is TGTGCCAGCAGTTTACCAGCGGATACGCAGTATTTT.

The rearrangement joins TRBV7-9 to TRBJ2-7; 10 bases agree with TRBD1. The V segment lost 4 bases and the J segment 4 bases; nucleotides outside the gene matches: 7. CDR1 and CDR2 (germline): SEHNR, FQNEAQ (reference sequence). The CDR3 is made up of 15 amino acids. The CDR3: CASSSPGTGAYEQYF. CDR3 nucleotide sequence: TGTGCCAGCAGCTCCCCCGGGACAGGGGCGTACGAGCAGTACTTC.

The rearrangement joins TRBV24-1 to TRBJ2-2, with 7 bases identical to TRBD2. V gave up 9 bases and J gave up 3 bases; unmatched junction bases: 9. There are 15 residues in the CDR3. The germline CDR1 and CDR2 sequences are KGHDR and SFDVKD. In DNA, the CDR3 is TGTGCCACCGGCCCTAGCGGCCCTTACACCGGGGAGCTGTTTTTT. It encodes CATGPSGPYTGELFF.

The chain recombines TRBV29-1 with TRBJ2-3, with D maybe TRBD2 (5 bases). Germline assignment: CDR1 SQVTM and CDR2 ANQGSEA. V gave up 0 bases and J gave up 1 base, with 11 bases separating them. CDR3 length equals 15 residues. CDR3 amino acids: CSVEDRLRGTDTQYF. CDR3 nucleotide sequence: TGCAGCGTTGAAGATAGGCTGAGGGGCACAGATACGCAGTATTTT.

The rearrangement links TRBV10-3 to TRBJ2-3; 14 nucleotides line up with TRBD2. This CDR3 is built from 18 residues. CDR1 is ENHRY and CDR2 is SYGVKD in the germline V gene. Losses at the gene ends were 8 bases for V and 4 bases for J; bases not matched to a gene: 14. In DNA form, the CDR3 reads TGTGCCATCCGAGGACTAGCGGGGGGAGCCGGCCCCGCAGATACGCAGTATTTT. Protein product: CAIRGLAGGAGPADTQYF.

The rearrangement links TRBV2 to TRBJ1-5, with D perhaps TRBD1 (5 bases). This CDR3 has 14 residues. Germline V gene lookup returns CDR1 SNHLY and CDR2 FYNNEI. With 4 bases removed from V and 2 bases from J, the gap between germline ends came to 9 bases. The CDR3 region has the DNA TGTGCCAGCAGTGGGGGACGGGGCAATCAGCCCCAGCATTTT. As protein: CASSGGRGNQPQHF.

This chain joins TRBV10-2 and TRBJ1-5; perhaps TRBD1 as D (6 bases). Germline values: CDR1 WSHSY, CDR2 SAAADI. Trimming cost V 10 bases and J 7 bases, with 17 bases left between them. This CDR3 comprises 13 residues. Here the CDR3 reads CATRGGAQQPQHF. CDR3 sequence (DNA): TGCGCCACCCGAGGGGGGGCCCAACAGCCCCAGCATTTT.

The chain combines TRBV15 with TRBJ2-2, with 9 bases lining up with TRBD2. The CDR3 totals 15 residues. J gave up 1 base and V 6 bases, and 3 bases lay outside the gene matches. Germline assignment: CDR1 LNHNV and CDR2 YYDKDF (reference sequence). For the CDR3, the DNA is TGTGCCACCAGAAGTAGCGGGGGGAACACCGGGGAGCTGTTTTTT. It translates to CATRSSGGNTGELFF. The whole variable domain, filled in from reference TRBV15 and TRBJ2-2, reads DAMVIQNPRYQVTQFGKPVTLSCSQTLNHNVMYWYQQKSSQAPKLLFHYYDKDFNNEADTPDNFQSRRPNTSFCFLDIRSPGLGDTAMYLCATRSSGGNTGELFFGEGSRLTVL.

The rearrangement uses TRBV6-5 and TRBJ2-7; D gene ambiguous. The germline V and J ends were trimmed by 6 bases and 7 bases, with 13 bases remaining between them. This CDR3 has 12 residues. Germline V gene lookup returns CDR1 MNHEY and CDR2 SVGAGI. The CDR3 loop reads CASRTTSGEQYF. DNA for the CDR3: TGTGCCAGCAGAACGACATCCGGGGAGCAGTACTTC.

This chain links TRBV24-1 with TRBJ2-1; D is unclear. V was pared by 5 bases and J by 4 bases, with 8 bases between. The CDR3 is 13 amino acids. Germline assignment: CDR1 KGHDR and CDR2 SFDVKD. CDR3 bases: TGTGCCACCAGTGGGTCCAGGTACAATGAGCAGTTCTTC. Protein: CATSGSRYNEQFF.

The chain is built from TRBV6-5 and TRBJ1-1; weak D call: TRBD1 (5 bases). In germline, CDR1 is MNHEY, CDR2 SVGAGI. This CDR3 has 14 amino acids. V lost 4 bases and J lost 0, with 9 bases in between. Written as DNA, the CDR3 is TGTGCCAGCAGTTTAGGGGAGCTGAACACTGAAGCTTTCTTT. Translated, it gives CASSLGELNTEAFF.

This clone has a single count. The CDR3 is CASSFQVDYEQYF. As DNA, the CDR3 is TGTGCCAGCAGCTTTCAGGTTGACTACGAGCAGTACTTC. The rearrangement uses TRBV7-2 and TRBJ2-7; no firm D call. V shed 3 bases and J shed 3 bases, with 9 bases lying between them. CDR1 and CDR2 (germline): SGHTA, FQGNSA. CDR3 length equals 13 residues.

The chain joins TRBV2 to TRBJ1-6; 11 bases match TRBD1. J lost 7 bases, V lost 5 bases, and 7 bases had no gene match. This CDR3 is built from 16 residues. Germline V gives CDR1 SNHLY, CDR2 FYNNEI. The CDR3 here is CASSQDRGRGNSPLHF. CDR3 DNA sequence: TGTGCCAGCAGTCAGGACAGGGGGCGCGGGAATTCACCCCTCCACTTT.

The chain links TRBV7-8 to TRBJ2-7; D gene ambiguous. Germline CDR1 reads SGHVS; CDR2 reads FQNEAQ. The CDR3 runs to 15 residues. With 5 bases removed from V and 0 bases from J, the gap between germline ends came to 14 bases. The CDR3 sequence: CASSPARGSSYEQYF. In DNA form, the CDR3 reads TGTGCCAGCAGCCCGGCGCGCGGAAGCTCCTACGAGCAGTACTTC.

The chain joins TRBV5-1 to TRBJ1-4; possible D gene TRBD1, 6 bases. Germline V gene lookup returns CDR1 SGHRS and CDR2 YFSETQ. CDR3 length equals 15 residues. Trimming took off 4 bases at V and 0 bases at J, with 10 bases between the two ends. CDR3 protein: CASSRGTTTNEKLFF. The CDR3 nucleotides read TGCGCCAGCAGCCGAGGGACAACAACTAATGAAAAACTGTTTTTT.

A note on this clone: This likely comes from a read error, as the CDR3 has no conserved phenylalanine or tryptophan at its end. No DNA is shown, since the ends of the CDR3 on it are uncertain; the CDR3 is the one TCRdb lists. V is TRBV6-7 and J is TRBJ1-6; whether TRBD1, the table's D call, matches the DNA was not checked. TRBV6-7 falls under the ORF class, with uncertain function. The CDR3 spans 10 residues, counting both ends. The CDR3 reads CASRPTNRAK.

The CDR3, as DNA: TGTGCCAGCAGCGTAGGGACTATTTCAGATACGCAGTATTTT. This sequence encodes CASSVGTISDTQYF. V gene TRBV9 combines with J gene TRBJ2-3; D may be TRBD2 (6 bases). CDR1 and CDR2 (germline): SGDLS, YYNGEE. V shed 0 bases and J shed 4 bases, with 9 bases lying between them. CDR3 length: 14 amino acids.

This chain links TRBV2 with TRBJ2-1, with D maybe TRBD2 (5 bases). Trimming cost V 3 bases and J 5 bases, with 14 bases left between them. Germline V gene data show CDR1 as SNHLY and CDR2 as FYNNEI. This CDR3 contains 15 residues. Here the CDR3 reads CASSEEVLGNNEQFF. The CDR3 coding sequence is TGTGCCAGCAGTGAGGAGGTGTTGGGGAACAATGAGCAGTTCTTC.

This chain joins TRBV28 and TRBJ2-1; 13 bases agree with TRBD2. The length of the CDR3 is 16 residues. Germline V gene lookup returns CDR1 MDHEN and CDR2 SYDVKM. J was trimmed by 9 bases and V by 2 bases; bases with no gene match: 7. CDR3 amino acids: CASSLAGLAGVAEQFF. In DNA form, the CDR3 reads TGTGCCAGCAGTTTAGCCGGACTAGCGGGAGTTGCTGAGCAGTTCTTC.

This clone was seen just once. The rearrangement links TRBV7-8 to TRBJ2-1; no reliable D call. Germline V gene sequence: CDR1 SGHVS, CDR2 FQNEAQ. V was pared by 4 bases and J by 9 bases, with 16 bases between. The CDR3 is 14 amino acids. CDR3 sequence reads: CASSSLLGESEQFF. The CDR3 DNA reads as TGTGCCAGCAGCTCATTATTGGGCGAGAGTGAGCAGTTCTTC.

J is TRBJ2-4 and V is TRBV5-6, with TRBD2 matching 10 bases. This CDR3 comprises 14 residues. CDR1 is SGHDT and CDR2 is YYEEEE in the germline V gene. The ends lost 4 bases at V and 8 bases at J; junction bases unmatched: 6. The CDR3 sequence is CASSRGLAVDIQYF. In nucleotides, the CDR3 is TGTGCCAGCAGCCGAGGACTAGCGGTTGACATTCAGTACTTC. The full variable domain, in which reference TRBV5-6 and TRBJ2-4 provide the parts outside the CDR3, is DAGVTQSPTHLIKTRGQQVTLRCSPKSGHDTVSWYQQALGQGPQFIFQYYEEEERQRGNFPDRFSGHQFPNYSSELNVNALLLGDSALYLCASSRGLAVDIQYFGAGTRLSVL.

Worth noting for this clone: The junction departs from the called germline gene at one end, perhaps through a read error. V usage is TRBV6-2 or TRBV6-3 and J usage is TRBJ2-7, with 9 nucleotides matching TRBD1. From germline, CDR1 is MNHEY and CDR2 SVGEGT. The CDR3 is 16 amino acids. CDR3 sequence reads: CASGYVTRTGVHEQYF. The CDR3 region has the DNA TGTGCCAGCGGTTACGTAACCAGGACAGGGGTACACGAGCAGTACTTC.

DNA for the CDR3: TGTGCCAGCAGTTTAGGCAGAACTAACTATGGCTACACCTTC. Its protein product is CASSLGRTNYGYTF. The chain joins TRBV28 to TRBJ1-2; D is unresolved. Trimming shortened V by 2 bases and J by 0 bases, and 7 bases separated the two germline ends. Germline V lookup: CDR1 MDHEN, CDR2 SYDVKM. This CDR3 comprises 14 residues.

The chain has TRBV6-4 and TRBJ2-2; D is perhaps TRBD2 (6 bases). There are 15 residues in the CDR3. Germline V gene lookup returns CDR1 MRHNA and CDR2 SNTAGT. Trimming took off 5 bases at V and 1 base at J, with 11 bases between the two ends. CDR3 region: CASSPGLKNTGELFF. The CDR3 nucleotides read TGTGCCAGCAGTCCGGGACTCAAGAACACCGGGGAGCTGTTTTTT.

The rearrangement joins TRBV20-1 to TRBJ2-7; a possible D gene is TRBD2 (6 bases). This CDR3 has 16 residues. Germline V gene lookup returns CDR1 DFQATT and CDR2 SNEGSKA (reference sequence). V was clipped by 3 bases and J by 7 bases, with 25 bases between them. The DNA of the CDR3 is TGCAGTGCTAGTCGATGGGACTCCATAGGAGAGGCTGAGCAGTACTTC. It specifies CSASRWDSIGEAEQYF.

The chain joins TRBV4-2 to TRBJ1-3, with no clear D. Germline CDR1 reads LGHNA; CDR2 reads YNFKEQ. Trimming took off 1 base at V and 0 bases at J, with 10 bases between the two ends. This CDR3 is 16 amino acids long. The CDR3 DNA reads TGTGCCAGCAGCCAAGTACGGGAGGACTCTGGAAACACCATATATTTT. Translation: CASSQVREDSGNTIYF.

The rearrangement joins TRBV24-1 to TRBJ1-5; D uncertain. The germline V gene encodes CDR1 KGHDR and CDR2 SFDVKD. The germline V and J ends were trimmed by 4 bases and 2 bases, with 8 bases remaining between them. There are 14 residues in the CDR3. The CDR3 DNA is TGTGCCACCAGTGAGGCCCGGGGCAATCAGCCCCAGCATTTT. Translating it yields CATSEARGNQPQHF.

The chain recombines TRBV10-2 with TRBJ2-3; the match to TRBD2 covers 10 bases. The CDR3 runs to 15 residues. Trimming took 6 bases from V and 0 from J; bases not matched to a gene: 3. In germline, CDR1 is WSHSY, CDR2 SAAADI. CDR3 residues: CASRLAGISTDTQYF. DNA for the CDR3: TGCGCCAGCAGACTAGCGGGAATTAGCACAGATACGCAGTATTTT.

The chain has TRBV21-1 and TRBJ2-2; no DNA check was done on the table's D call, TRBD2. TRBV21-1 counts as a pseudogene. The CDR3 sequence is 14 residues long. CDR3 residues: CASSKGGPTGELFF. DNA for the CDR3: TGTGCCAGCAGCAAAGGAGGTCCGACCGGGGAGCTGTTTTTT.

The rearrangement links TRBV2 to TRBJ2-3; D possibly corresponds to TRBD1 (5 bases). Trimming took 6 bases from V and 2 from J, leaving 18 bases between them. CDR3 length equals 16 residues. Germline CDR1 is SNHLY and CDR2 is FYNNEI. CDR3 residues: CASRKGVQRDTDTQYF. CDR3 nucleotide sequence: TGTGCCAGCAGGAAAGGGGTACAGCGAGACACAGATACGCAGTATTTT.

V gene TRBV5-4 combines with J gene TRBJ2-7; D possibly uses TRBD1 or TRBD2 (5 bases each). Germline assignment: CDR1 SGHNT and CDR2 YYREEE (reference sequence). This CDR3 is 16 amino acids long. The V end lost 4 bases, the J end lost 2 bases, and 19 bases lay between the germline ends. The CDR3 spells CASSGTGPKAAYEQYF. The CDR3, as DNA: TGTGCCAGCAGCGGGACGGGACCGAAGGCAGCCTACGAGCAGTACTTC.